Following are 7 T cell receptor beta chains from one sample sequenced in a study of identifying expanded T cells in peripheral blood. Only in-frame clones appear in the TCRdb table, and some are missing; sequencing was by immunoSEQ multiplex PCR. The sample holds about 83,000 clones; over 75% are singletons and the top ten take roughly 2.8%. Sequenced input: blood. The receptors were gathered from a person aged 18 to 75 in good health.

The gene calls are TRBV7-9 and TRBJ2-1; D is possibly TRBD1 or TRBD2 (5 bases each). Germline V gene lookup returns CDR1 SEHNR and CDR2 FQNEAQ (reference sequence). V lost 1 base and J lost 15, with 16 bases in between. The length of the CDR3 is 13 residues. The CDR3 DNA sequence: TGTGCCAGCAGCTTAGAGAGGGACGGAGGTTCGTTCTTC. It codes for CASSLERDGGSFF.

This clone was recorded only once. CDR3 in DNA: TGTGCCAGCAGTTGGGACAGGGAGGACAATGAGCAGTTCTTC. It specifies CASSWDREDNEQFF. The chain employs TRBV2 and TRBJ2-1, with TRBD1 matching over 9 bases. Germline values: CDR1 SNHLY, CDR2 FYNNEI. CDR3 size: 14 residues. With V trimmed by 5 bases and J by 5 bases, 4 bases remained unmatched.

The chain carries TRBV7-9 and TRBJ2-5; D is possibly TRBD1 (6 bases). The CDR3 extends over 11 amino acids. Germline V gene lookup returns CDR1 SEHNR and CDR2 FQNEAQ (reference sequence). The germline V and J ends were trimmed by 8 bases and 5 bases, with 9 bases remaining between them. The CDR3 region is CASGGRETQYF. CDR3 DNA: TGTGCCAGCGGGGGCAGGGAGACCCAGTACTTC.

The chain couples TRBV6-9 to TRBJ2-7, with D tentatively TRBD1 (6 bases). Trimming shortened V by 2 bases and J by 5 bases, and 16 bases separated the two germline ends. Germline V CDR1 and CDR2: MNHGY, SVAAGI. The CDR3 loop spans 15 amino acids. For the CDR3, the DNA is TGTGCCAGCAGTTATCTATCATTAACAGGGAACGAGCAGTACTTC. Protein product: CASSYLSLTGNEQYF.

The chain is built from TRBV27 and TRBJ1-2; D remains unclear. Germline V gene lookup returns CDR1 MNHEY and CDR2 SMNVEV (reference sequence). This CDR3 has 15 residues. Trimming pared 3 bases from V and 6 bases from J, leaving 17 bases between. CDR3 residues: CASSFRLGGSDGYTF. CDR3 DNA sequence: TGTGCCAGCAGTTTTCGTCTGGGAGGGAGTGATGGCTACACCTTC.

The chain uses TRBV28 and TRBJ2-2; TRBD1 agrees at 8 bases. V lost 6 bases and J lost 4; bases outside the gene matches: 10. Per the germline V gene, CDR1 is MDHEN and CDR2 is SYDVKM. This CDR3 spans 16 amino acids. CDR3 nucleotides: TGTGCCAGCAGCTTGGCAACAGGGGGAGGCACCGGGGAGCTGTTTTTT. Translated, it gives CASSLATGGGTGELFF. The variable domain in full, with the rest retrieved from reference TRBV28 and TRBJ2-2, is DVKVTQSSRYLVKRTGEKVFLECVQDMDHENMFWYRQDPGLGLRLIYFSYDVKMKEKGDIPEGYSVSREKKERFSLILESASTNQTSMYLCASSLATGGGTGELFFGEGSRLTVL.

V and J are TRBV10-3 and TRBJ2-1; D unclear. The CDR3 spans 14 residues. In germline, CDR1 is ENHRY, CDR2 SYGVKD. Deletions cut 4 bases from V and 8 bases from J, with 15 bases between. The CDR3 DNA reads TGTGCCATCAGTGCGGAGACTCTATCTGATGAGCAGTTCTTC. This gives the protein CAISAETLSDEQFF.